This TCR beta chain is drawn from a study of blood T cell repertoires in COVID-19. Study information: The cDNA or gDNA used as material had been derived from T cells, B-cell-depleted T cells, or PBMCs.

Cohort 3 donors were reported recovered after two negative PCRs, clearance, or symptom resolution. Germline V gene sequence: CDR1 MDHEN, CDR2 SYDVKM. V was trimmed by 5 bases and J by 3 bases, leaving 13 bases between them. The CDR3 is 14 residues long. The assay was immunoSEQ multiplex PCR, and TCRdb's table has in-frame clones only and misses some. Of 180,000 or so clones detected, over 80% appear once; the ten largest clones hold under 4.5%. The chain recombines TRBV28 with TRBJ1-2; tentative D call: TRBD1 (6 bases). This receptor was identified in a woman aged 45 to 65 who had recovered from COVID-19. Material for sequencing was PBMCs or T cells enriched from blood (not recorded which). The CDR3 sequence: CASSPGGRDYGYTF. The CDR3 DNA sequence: TGTGCCAGCAGTCCCGGGGGGCGCGACTATGGCTACACCTTC.